This T cell receptor beta chain was obtained from a study of OX40 agonist ivuxolimab in advanced cancers. About the study: The dose-escalation cohort had hepatocellular carcinoma, melanoma, renal cell or head and neck cancer. Overall study results and limits: Among patients with partial responses at 0.1-3.0 mg/kg, clonal expansion was among the lowest.

Only one count was recorded for this clone. Its matching antigen is unknown. Anyone with autoimmune disease history or systemic immunosuppression was excluded. Data came from immunoSEQ multiplex PCR; TCRdb stores just in-frame clones and leaves some out. Seen here are tens of thousands of clones, about 85% observed once, and the top ten hold approximately 5%. CDR3 length: 13 residues. Germline CDR1 and CDR2: MNHNY and SVGAGI (reference sequence). Trimming removed 5 bases from V and 2 bases from J; junction bases left unmatched: 3. V and J are TRBV6-6 and TRBJ2-7; TRBD1 agrees at 7 bases. The TCR comes from an adult with an advanced solid tumor such as melanoma, head and neck, liver or kidney cancer. The sequences come from CD4+ or CD8+ T cells sorted from blood, collected in a trial of the OX40 agonist ivuxolimab. The CDR3 sequence is CASSGQATYEQYF. The CDR3 region has the DNA TGTGCCAGCAGTGGACAGGCTACCTACGAGCAGTACTTC.